This is a list of T cell receptor beta chains from one sample in a study of cytomegalovirus exposure and HLA in healthy donors. Sequencing was performed with immunoSEQ multiplex PCR; in TCRdb, only in-frame clones are kept and a portion is missing. The sample has about 180,000 clones, less than 85% seen once. The sequenced sample was PBMCs. These receptors all stem from a man between 40 and 49 years old in good health and CMV-seronegative. CDR3s include the opening cysteine and the closing phenylalanine or tryptophan.

TRBJ1-2 | TRBV7-3 | CASSLTGQGNPVYGYTF
TRBJ2-7 | TRBV5-1 | CASSLGGGITYEQYF
TRBJ2-5 | TRBV6-5 | CASSYTRAQETQYF
TRBJ1-2 | TRBV6-4 | CASSDEGGTGGYTF
TRBJ1-1 | TRBV6-5 | CASSRGRDTEAFF
TRBJ2-2 | TRBV5-1 | CASSLGLGLAARELFF
TRBJ2-2 | TRBV7-9 | CASSLKLAYTGELFF
TRBJ2-2 | TRBV13 | CASSFRQGKTGELFF
TRBJ2-2 | TRBV7-7 | CASSLSGHHTGELFF
TRBJ1-4 | TRBV10-1 | CASSETAGEKLFF
TRBJ1-1 | TRBV2 | CASSEVEGTEAFF
TRBJ1-5 | TRBV6-5 | CASKLDTSNQPQHF
TRBJ1-2 | TRBV5-1 | CASSLGPFGGDYGYTF
TRBJ2-7 | TRBV4-1 | CASSQEGQGMYF
TRBJ1-5 | TRBV5-1 | CASREETGNNQPQHF
TRBJ1-2 | TRBV5-1 | CASSSEGTGADYGYTF
TRBJ2-3 | TRBV19 | CASSSSGKTTDTQYF
TRBJ2-3 | TRBV29-1 | CSVAPADTQYF
TRBJ2-7 | TRBV6-5 | CASSAGGFHLGEQYF
TRBJ1-1 | TRBV2 | CATRWNSDTEAFF
TRBJ2-3 | TRBV6-5 | CASSYVFARGADTQYF
TRBJ1-3 | TRBV7-9 | CASSLVTGVGNTIYF
TRBJ2-7 | TRBV7-2 | CASSVGSSSLEQYF
TRBJ1-4 | TRBV14 | CASSHTKEKLFF
TRBJ2-7 | TRBV27 | CASSHQGGKEYF
TRBJ1-1 | TRBV11-1 | CASSSRDRGGRDTEAFF
TRBJ2-1 | TRBV2 | CASSREGGALNEQFF
TRBJ2-7 | TRBV2 | CASSVLRIYEQYF
TRBJ2-3 | TRBV5-1 | CATQTGGWLTDTQYF
TRBJ1-6 | TRBV19 | CASSIRRTGGVNSPLHF
TRBJ2-3 | TRBV5-1 | CASSWGLRADTQYF
TRBJ1-5 | TRBV10-1 | CASSTERTGDSNQPQHF
TRBJ2-5 | TRBV29-1 | CSVEPTGGRGETQYF
TRBJ2-5 | TRBV2 | CASSQGRETQYF
TRBJ2-1 | TRBV2 | CASRPGQGDEQFF
TRBJ2-7 | TRBV5-1 | CASSWGGQATYEQYF
TRBJ2-3 | TRBV29-1 | CSVQRAGSTDTQYF
TRBJ1-2 | TRBV7-9 | CASSPFGPVRDGYTF
TRBJ1-3 | TRBV19 | CASSFLSSGNTIYF
TRBJ1-2 | TRBV28 | CASSPLANYGYTF
TRBJ1-4 | TRBV30 | CAWSERRNKNEKLFF